This TCR beta chain originates from a study of blood T cells in healthy people across ages. For this clonotype: Its antigen remains unknown.

Each donor's blood draw was roughly 9.8 milliliters of peripheral blood. The V gene lost 2 bases and the J gene lost 8 bases, with 15 bases spanning the gap. This CDR3 comprises 14 residues. CDR1 and CDR2 (germline): KGHSH, LQKENI. The use of a sample-barcoded 5' primer and a J-beta primer mix characterized a second PCR of roughly 6 to 11 cycles. A tag from a template-switch adaptor with 12 random nucleotides marked each cDNA molecule. From each sample, at least 2.5 million paired-end reads containing CDR3 were obtained. Via MiXCR, TCRdb re-called the 5' RACE reads, giving one row per CDR3 protein. The sample holds around 1,100,000 distinct CDR3 sequences; around two fifths are singletons and the top ten take less than 15%. Findings of the study overall: A roughly linear fall in TCR beta diversity per million T cells was seen with increasing age.

This clonotype originated in a man younger than 35 in good health. The chain joins TRBV18 to TRBJ1-1; maybe TRBD1 (6 bases). The sequenced sample was blood. The CDR3 loop is CASSPSAGDVEAFF. CDR3 bases: TGTGCCAGCTCACCATCAGCAGGGGATGTGGAAGCTTTCTTT.